One sample yielded the 20 T cell receptor beta chains listed below, sequenced in a study of T cells in Graves' hyperthyroidism and ophthalmopathy. Template material for amplifying TCR beta CDR3 regions consisted of RNA transcripts. The HTBI primer set was used in a first-round RT-PCR of the TCR CDR3. From the multiplex PCR reads, TCRdb called clonotypes with MiXCR, one entry per CDR3 protein. The sample has some 690,000 distinct CDR3 sequences; 15% to 20% are singletons. Specimen: blood. The receptors were sampled from a man between 50 and 59 years old with Graves' hyperthyroidism.

The rearrangement links TRBV20-1 to TRBJ1-3, with D unclear. The length of the CDR3 is 13 residues. Between the trimmed V and J ends, which lost 7 bases and 0 bases, there was a span of 10 bases. CDR1 and CDR2 (germline): DFQATT, SNEGSKA (reference sequence). The CDR3 coding sequence is TGCAGTGTGAGTCGGATCTCTGGAAACACCATATATTTT. Its translation is CSVSRISGNTIYF.

In this sample, this clonotype turned up many times. The chain combines TRBV28 with TRBJ1-1; a possible D gene is TRBD1 (6 bases). This CDR3 spans 14 amino acids. Germline V gene data show CDR1 as MDHEN and CDR2 as SYDVKM. Trimming stripped 4 bases from V and 4 bases from J, with 13 bases between. In nucleotides, the CDR3 is TGTGCCAGCAGTTCCGGACAGCTCGGCACTGAAGCTTTCTTT. It translates to CASSSGQLGTEAFF. Variable domain in full (rest from reference TRBV28 and TRBJ1-1): DVKVTQSSRYLVKRTGEKVFLECVQDMDHENMFWYRQDPGLGLRLIYFSYDVKMKEKGDIPEGYSVSREKKERFSLILESASTNQTSMYLCASSSGQLGTEAFFGQGTRLTVV.

This clonotype was recorded a few times. The rearrangement links TRBV19 to TRBJ2-1; tentatively, D is TRBD2 (6 bases). The V end was cut by 1 base, the J end by 8 bases, with 24 bases between. The CDR3 is made up of 18 amino acids. Germline CDR1 LNHDA, CDR2 SQIVND (reference sequence). CDR3 in amino acids: CASSIGPVSERADYEQFF. In DNA form, the CDR3 reads TGTGCCAGTAGTATAGGGCCCGTTTCAGAGCGGGCCGATTATGAGCAGTTCTTC. Looking up the rest from reference TRBV19 and TRBJ2-1 gives the full variable domain: DGGITQSPKYLFRKEGQNVTLSCEQNLNHDAMYWYRQDPGQGLRLIYYSQIVNDFQKGDIAEGYSVSREKKESFPLTVTSAQKNPTAFYLCASSIGPVSERADYEQFFGPGTRLTVL.

In this sample, this clonotype turned up many times. CDR3 nucleotide sequence: TGTGCCAGCAGGGAGGGACAGAGTAACCACAATGAGCAGTTCTTC. Translated, it gives CASREGQSNHNEQFF. The chain has TRBV2 and TRBJ2-1; perhaps TRBD1 as D (7 bases). The CDR3 is 15 residues long. V lost 6 bases and J lost 5, with 17 bases in between. The germline CDR1 and CDR2 sequences are SNHLY and FYNNEI.

This clonotype was recorded many times. This chain joins TRBV2 and TRBJ1-1; 10 bases align to TRBD1. Germline CDR1 SNHLY, CDR2 FYNNEI. The length of the CDR3 is 14 residues. V lost 6 bases to trimming and J lost 2 bases; unmatched junction nucleotides: 3. The CDR3: CASSRQGANTEAFF. CDR3 sequence (DNA): TGTGCCAGCAGCCGACAGGGGGCTAACACTGAAGCTTTCTTT.

This chain connects TRBV18 to TRBJ2-2; a possible D gene is TRBD2 (5 bases). Germline V gene lookup returns CDR1 KGHSH and CDR2 LQKENI. Trimming removed 0 bases from V and 5 bases from J, with 10 bases in between. The CDR3 totals 15 residues. In DNA, the CDR3 is TGTGCCAGCTCACCACCGCGGGTCCTGACCGGGGAGCTGTTTTTT. Its translation: CASSPPRVLTGELFF.

The chain uses TRBV28 and TRBJ2-7, with D possibly being TRBD2 (5 bases). CDR3 length: 13 amino acids. Trimming stripped 3 bases from V and 6 bases from J, with 12 bases between. Germline CDR1 MDHEN, CDR2 SYDVKM. The CDR3 bases are TGTGCCAGCAGTTTGGGGAGACTCCCCGAGCAGTACTTC. This sequence encodes CASSLGRLPEQYF.

This clonotype came up many times. CDR3 sequence (DNA): TGTGCCAGCAGTCTACCGTTGGGCAGAACTTCCTACGAGCAGTACTTC. Translation: CASSLPLGRTSYEQYF. The rearrangement joins TRBV28 to TRBJ2-7; D gene unclear. Trimming took 5 bases from V and 1 from J, leaving 18 bases between them. CDR1 is MDHEN, CDR2 SYDVKM, per germline. This CDR3 has 16 amino acids.

The genes are TRBV4-2 and TRBJ1-5; D unclear. The germline V and J ends were trimmed by 1 base and 10 bases, with 11 bases remaining between them. CDR3 length equals 13 residues. Germline assignment: CDR1 LGHNA and CDR2 YNFKEQ. The CDR3 nucleotides read TGTGCCAGCAGCCAAGTTTCTGTCAATCCCCAGCATTTT. Its translation is CASSQVSVNPQHF.

A few counts support this clonotype. The chain is built from TRBV28 and TRBJ1-1, with D tentatively TRBD1 (6 bases). V shed 2 bases and J shed 4 bases, with 20 bases lying between them. The germline gives CDR1 MDHEN, CDR2 SYDVKM. The CDR3 loop spans 17 amino acids. The CDR3 DNA follows: TGTGCCAGCAGTTTAGAGGGGGGGTTGGGGGAGGGCACTGAAGCTTTCTTT. This encodes CASSLEGGLGEGTEAFF.

As to this clonotype: Lacking the conserved final phenylalanine or tryptophan, this CDR3 likely reflects a read error. This chain uses TRBV28 with TRBJ2-3; TRBD2 matches 9 bases. The CDR3 has 15 amino acids. With 6 bases clipped from V and 0 bases from J, the junction kept 4 bases outside the gene matches. Germline loops: CDR1 MDHEN, CDR2 SYDVKM. The CDR3 bases are TGTGCCAGCAGGAATAGCGGGGGAAGCACAGATACGCAGTATCTT. It codes for CASRNSGGSTDTQYL.

This clonotype has just a few counts. The chain's CDR3 is CSGYTGKVLGEQFF. In DNA, the CDR3 is TGCAGTGGGTATACAGGGAAGGTCTTGGGTGAGCAGTTCTTC. The chain has TRBV20-1 and TRBJ2-1; D may be TRBD1 (6 bases). Between the trimmed V and J ends, which lost 7 bases and 9 bases, there was a span of 22 bases. CDR1 is DFQATT, CDR2 SNEGSKA, per germline (reference sequence). This CDR3 has 14 residues.

This clonotype was observed a few times. The chain uses TRBV6-2 or TRBV6-3 and TRBJ1-5, with 7 bases that match TRBD1. Germline CDR1 reads MNHEY; CDR2 reads SVGEGT. This CDR3 comprises 17 residues. The V segment lost 2 bases and the J segment 4 bases; nucleotides outside the gene matches: 11. CDR3 nucleotides: TGTGCCAGCAGTTACAATCAACTTACAGGGGAAAATCAGCCCCAGCATTTT. It translates to CASSYNQLTGENQPQHF.

DNA of the CDR3: TGTGCCAGCAGCCAATGGCAGGCAACTAATGAAAAACTGTTTTTT. Its protein is CASSQWQATNEKLFF. V and J are TRBV4-2 and TRBJ1-4, with D unresolved. V was clipped by 2 bases and J by 0 bases, with 7 bases between them. The CDR3 is 15 amino acids. CDR1 LGHNA and CDR2 YNFKEQ come from the germline V gene.

The genes are TRBV19 and TRBJ2-1; 7 bases line up with TRBD2. The CDR3 runs 15 residues. Germline CDR1 reads LNHDA; CDR2 reads SQIVND (reference sequence). J gave up 5 bases and V 3 bases, and 7 bases lay outside the gene matches. This CDR3 is CASSMAGEGHNEQFF. In nucleotides, the CDR3 is TGTGCCAGTAGTATGGCGGGAGAGGGTCACAATGAGCAGTTCTTC.

This clonotype occurred many times. The chain uses TRBV28 and TRBJ2-5; D is perhaps TRBD1 (5 bases). Germline CDR1 MDHEN, CDR2 SYDVKM. Trimming removed 5 bases from V and 5 bases from J, with 18 bases in between. The CDR3 is 15 amino acids. CDR3 nucleotide sequence: TGTGCCAGCAGTAAAACCAGGACAAAGGGGGAGACCCAGTACTTC. Encoded protein: CASSKTRTKGETQYF.

This clonotype was detected ten times or more. The V call is TRBV7-8, the J call TRBJ1-6; D is unclear. The CDR3 length is 18 residues. CDR1 and CDR2 from the germline V gene are SGHVS and FQNEAQ. Trimming took off 1 base at V and 0 bases at J, with 13 bases between the two ends. CDR3 DNA: TGTGCCAGCAGCTTAGTCTCCGGGCTAAGCTCCTATAATTCACCCCTCCACTTT. Translation: CASSLVSGLSSYNSPLHF.

This clonotype has a handful of counts. V is TRBV19 and J is TRBJ2-2; TRBD2 agrees at 11 bases. The CDR3 totals 17 residues. The ends lost 4 bases at V and 6 bases at J; junction bases unmatched: 10. Germline V lookup: CDR1 LNHDA, CDR2 SQIVND (reference sequence). CDR3 region: CASSTPSGRWLAGELFF. The CDR3 coding sequence is TGTGCCAGTAGTACTCCTAGCGGGAGGTGGTTGGCCGGGGAGCTGTTTTTT.

The genes are TRBV12-3 or TRBV12-4 and TRBJ2-5; a possible D gene is TRBD2 (5 bases). V gave up 5 bases and J gave up 2 bases, with 12 bases separating them. The CDR3 is 14 residues long. CDR3 in amino acids: CASSAGLSQETQYF. The CDR3 DNA follows: TGTGCCAGCAGTGCGGGCCTTAGTCAAGAGACCCAGTACTTC.

The CDR3 sequence is CSGMVPLANQETQYF. Written as DNA, the CDR3 is TGCAGTGGAATGGTGCCACTAGCGAACCAAGAGACCCAGTACTTC. The chain employs TRBV20-1 and TRBJ2-5; TRBD2 matches 7 bases. J gave up 0 bases and V 7 bases, and 11 bases lay outside the gene matches. CDR1 DFQATT and CDR2 SNEGSKA come from the germline V gene (reference sequence). This CDR3 has 15 amino acids.